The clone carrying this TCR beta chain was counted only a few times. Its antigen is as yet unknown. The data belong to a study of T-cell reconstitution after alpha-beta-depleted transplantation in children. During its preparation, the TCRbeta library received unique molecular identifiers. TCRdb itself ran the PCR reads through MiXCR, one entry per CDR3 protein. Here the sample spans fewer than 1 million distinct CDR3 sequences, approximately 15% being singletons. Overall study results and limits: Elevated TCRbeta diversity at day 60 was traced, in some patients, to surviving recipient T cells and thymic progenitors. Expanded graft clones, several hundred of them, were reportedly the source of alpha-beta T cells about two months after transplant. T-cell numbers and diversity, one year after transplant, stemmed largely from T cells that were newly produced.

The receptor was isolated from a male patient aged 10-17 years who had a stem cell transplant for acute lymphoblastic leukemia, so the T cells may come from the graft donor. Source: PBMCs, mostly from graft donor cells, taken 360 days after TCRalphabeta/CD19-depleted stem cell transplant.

CDR3 DNA: TGTGCCACCAGCAGAGTAGGATGGACCGGGGAGCTGTTTTTT. Protein product: CATSRVGWTGELFF. The V gene is TRBV15, the J gene TRBJ2-2; D remains unclear. Trimming removed 1 base at V and 5 bases at J, with 8 bases between. The CDR3 covers 14 residues. The V gene's germline CDR1 is LNHNV and CDR2 YYDKDF (reference sequence).